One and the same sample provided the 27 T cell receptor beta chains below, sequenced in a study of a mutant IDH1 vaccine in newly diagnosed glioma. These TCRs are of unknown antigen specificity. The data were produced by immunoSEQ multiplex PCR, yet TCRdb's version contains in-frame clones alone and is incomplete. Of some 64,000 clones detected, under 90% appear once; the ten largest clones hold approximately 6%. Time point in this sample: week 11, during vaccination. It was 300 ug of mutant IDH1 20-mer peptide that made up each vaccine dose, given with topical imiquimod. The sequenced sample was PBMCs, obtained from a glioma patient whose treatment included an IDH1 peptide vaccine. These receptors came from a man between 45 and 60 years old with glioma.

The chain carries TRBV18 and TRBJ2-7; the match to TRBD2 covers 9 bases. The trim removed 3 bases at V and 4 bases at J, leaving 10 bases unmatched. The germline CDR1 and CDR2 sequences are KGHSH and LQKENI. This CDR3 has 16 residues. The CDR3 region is CASSPHEVTSGYEQYF. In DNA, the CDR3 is TGTGCCAGCTCACCCCACGAGGTGACTAGCGGTTACGAGCAGTACTTC.

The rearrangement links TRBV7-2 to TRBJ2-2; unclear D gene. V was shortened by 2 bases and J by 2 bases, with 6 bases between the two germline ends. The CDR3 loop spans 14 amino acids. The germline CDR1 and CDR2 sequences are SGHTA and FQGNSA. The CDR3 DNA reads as TGTGCCAGCAGCTTAACAGTCAACACCGGGGAGCTGTTTTTT. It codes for CASSLTVNTGELFF.

The CDR3 DNA is TGTGCCAGCAGCTTTGACAGGGGGAACACTGAAGCTTTCTTT. Protein: CASSFDRGNTEAFF. The chain carries TRBV5-4 and TRBJ1-1; the match to TRBD1 covers 8 bases. This CDR3 is 14 amino acids long. The trim removed 2 bases at V and 1 base at J, leaving 1 base unmatched. Looked up from germline, CDR1 is SGHNT and CDR2 is YYREEE (reference sequence).

CDR3 DNA sequence: TGTGCCAGCAGTTACTCCTCGGGGCGGGGGGAGACCCAGTACTTC. Amino acids: CASSYSSGRGETQYF. This chain connects TRBV6-6 to TRBJ2-5, with 7 bases that match TRBD2. The length of the CDR3 is 15 residues. V shed 0 bases, J shed 5 bases, and the junction held 6 bases outside the gene matches. The germline gives CDR1 MNHNY, CDR2 SVGAGI (reference sequence).

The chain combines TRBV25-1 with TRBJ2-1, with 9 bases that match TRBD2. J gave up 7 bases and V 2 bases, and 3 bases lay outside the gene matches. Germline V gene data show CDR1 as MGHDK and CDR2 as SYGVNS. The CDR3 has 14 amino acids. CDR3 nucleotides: TGTGCCAGCAGTGAAAGACTAGCGGAGAATGAGCAGTTCTTC. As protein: CASSERLAENEQFF.

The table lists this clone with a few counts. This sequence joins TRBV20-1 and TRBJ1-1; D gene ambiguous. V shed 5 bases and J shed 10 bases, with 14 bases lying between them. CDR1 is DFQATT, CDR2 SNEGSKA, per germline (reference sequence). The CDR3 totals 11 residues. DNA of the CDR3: TGCAGTGCTGAAACTTCGGACTCAGCTTTCTTT. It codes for CSAETSDSAFF.

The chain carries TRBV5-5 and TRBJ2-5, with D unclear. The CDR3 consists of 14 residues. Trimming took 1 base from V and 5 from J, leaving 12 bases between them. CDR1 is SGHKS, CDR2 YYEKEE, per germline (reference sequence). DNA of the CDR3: TGTGCCAGCAGCTTGATCGGTCGTCAGGAGACCCAGTACTTC. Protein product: CASSLIGRQETQYF.

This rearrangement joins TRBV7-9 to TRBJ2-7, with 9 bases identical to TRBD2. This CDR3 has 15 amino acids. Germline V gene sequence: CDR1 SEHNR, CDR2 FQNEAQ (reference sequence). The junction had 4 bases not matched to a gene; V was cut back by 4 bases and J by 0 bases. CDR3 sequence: CASSSTSGGSYEQYF. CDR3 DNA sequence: TGTGCCAGCAGCTCGACTAGCGGTGGCTCCTACGAGCAGTACTTC.

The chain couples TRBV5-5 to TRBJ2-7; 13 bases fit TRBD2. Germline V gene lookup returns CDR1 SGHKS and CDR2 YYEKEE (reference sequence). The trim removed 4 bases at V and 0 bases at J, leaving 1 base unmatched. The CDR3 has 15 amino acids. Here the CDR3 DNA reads TGTGCCAGCAGCAGGACTAGCGGGAGCTCCTACGAGCAGTACTTC. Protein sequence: CASSRTSGSSYEQYF.

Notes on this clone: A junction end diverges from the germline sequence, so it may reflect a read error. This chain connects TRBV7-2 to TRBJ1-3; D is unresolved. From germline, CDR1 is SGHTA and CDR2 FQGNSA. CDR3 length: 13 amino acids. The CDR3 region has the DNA TGTGCCAGCAGCTTAAAAGGGTCGGATCCTGGGTCTTTT. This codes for CASSLKGSDPGSF.

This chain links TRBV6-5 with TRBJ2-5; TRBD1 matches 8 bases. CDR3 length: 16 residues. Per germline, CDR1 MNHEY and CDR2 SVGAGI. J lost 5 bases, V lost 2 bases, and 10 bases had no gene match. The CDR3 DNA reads TGTGCCAGCAGTTACGGCTGGGCAGGGGGCGGTGAGACCCAGTACTTC. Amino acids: CASSYGWAGGGETQYF.

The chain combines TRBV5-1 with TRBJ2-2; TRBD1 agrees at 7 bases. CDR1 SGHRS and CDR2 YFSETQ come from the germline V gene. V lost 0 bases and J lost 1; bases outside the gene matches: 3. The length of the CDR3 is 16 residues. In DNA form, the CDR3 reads TGCGCCAGCAGCTTGGGTACAGGGGAGAACACCGGGGAGCTGTTTTTT. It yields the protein CASSLGTGENTGELFF.

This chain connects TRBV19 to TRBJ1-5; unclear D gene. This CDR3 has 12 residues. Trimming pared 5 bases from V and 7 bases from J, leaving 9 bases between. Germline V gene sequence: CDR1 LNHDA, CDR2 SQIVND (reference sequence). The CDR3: CASSGVSQPQHF. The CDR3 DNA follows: TGTGCCAGTAGTGGGGTCAGCCAGCCCCAGCATTTT. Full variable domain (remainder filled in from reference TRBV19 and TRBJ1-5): DGGITQSPKYLFRKEGQNVTLSCEQNLNHDAMYWYRQDPGQGLRLIYYSQIVNDFQKGDIAEGYSVSREKKESFPLTVTSAQKNPTAFYLCASSGVSQPQHFGDGTRLSIL.

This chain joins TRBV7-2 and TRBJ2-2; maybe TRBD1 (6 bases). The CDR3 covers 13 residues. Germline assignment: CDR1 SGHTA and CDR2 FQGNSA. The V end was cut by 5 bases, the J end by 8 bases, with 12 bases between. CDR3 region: CASSPSGQGELFF. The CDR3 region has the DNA TGTGCCAGCAGCCCCTCAGGACAGGGGGAGCTGTTTTTT.

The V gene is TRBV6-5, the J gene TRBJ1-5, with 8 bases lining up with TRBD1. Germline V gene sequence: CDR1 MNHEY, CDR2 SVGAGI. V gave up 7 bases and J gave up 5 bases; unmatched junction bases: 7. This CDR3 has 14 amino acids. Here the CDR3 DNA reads TGTGCCAGCAAGACAGGGGAGCTCGATCAGCCCCAGCATTTT. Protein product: CASKTGELDQPQHF.

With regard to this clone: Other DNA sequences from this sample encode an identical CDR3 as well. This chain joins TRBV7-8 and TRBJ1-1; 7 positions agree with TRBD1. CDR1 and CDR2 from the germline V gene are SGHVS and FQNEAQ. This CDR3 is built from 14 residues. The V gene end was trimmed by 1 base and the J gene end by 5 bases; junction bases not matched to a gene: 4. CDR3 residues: CASSLDRGGTEAFF. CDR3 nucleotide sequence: TGTGCCAGCAGCTTAGACAGGGGTGGTACTGAAGCTTTCTTT.

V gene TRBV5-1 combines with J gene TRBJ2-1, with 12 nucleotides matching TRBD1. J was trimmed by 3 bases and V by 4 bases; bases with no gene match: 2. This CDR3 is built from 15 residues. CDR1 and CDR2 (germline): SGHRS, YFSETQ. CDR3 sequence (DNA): TGCGCCAGCAGCGGGACAGGGGGCGACTACAATGAGCAGTTCTTC. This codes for CASSGTGGDYNEQFF. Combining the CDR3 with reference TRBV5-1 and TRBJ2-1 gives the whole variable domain KAGVTQTPRYLIKTRGQQVTLSCSPISGHRSVSWYQQTPGQGLQFLFEYFSETQRNKGNFPGRFSGRQFSNSRSEMNVSTLELGDSALYLCASSGTGGDYNEQFFGPGTRLTVL.

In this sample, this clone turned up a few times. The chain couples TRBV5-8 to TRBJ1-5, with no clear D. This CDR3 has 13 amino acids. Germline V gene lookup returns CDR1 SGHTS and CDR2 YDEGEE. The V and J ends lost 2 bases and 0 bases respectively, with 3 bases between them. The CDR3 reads CASSLNSNQPQHF. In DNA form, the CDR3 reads TGTGCCAGCAGCTTAAATAGCAATCAGCCCCAGCATTTT.

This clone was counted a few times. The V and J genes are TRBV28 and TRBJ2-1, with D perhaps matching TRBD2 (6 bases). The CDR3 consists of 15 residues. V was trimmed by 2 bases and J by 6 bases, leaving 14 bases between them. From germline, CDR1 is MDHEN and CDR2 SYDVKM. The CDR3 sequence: CASSLGGTRPNEQFF. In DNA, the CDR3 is TGTGCCAGCAGTTTAGGCGGGACGAGACCCAATGAGCAGTTCTTC.

This chain's CDR3 is CASSQGTGDTDTQYF. For the CDR3, the DNA is TGTGCCAGCAGCCAAGGTACGGGGGACACAGATACGCAGTATTTT. The V call is TRBV4-2, the J call TRBJ2-3; weak D call: TRBD2 (6 bases). Germline CDR1 LGHNA, CDR2 YNFKEQ. CDR3 length: 15 residues. V was shortened by 1 base and J by 2 bases, with 10 bases between the two germline ends.

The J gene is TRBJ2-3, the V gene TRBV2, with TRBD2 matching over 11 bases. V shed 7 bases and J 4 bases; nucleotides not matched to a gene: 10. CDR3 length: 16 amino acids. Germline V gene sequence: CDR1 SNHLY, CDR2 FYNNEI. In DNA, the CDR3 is TGTGCCAGCACACCGGAGACTAGCGGGGTATCAGATACGCAGTATTTT. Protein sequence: CASTPETSGVSDTQYF.

CDR3 nucleotides: TGTGCCAGCAGTTTATCCAGAGCCGGTGAGCAGTTCTTC. This translates into CASSLSRAGEQFF. This rearrangement joins TRBV28 to TRBJ2-1; unclear D gene. Germline assignment: CDR1 MDHEN and CDR2 SYDVKM. Trimming shortened V by 1 base and J by 9 bases, and 10 bases separated the two germline ends. This CDR3 spans 13 amino acids.

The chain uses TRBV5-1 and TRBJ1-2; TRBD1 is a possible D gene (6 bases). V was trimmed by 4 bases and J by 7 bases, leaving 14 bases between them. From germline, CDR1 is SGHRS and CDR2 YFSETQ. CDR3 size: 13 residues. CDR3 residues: CASSPQQGSGYTF. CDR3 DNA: TGCGCCAGCAGCCCACAACAGGGTAGTGGCTACACCTTC.

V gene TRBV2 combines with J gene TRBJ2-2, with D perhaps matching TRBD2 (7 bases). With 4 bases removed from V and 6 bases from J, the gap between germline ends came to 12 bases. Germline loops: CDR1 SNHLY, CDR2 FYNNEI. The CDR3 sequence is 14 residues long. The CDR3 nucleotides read TGTGCCAGCAGTGTCGAAGGGGGGGCCGGGGAGCTGTTTTTT. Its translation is CASSVEGGAGELFF.

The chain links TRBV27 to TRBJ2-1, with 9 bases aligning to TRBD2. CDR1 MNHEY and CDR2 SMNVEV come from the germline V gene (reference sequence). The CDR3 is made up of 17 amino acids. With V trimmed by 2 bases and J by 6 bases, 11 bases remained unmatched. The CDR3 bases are TGTGCCAGCAGTTTAGAGCTGTGGGCGGGAGGGCGCAATGAGCAGTTCTTC. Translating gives CASSLELWAGGRNEQFF.

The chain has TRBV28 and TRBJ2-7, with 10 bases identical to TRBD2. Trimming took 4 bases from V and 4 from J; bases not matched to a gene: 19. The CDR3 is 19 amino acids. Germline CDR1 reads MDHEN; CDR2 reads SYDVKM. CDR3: CASSYSIETSGRARYEQYF. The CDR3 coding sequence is TGTGCCAGCAGTTATTCGATCGAGACAAGCGGGAGGGCCCGATACGAGCAGTACTTC.

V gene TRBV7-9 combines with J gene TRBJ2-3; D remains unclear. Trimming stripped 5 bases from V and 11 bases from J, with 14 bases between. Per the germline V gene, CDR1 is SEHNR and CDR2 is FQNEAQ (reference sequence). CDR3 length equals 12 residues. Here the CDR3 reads CASSPPRVGQYF. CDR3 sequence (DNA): TGTGCCAGCAGCCCCCCCCGGGTAGGGCAGTATTTT.